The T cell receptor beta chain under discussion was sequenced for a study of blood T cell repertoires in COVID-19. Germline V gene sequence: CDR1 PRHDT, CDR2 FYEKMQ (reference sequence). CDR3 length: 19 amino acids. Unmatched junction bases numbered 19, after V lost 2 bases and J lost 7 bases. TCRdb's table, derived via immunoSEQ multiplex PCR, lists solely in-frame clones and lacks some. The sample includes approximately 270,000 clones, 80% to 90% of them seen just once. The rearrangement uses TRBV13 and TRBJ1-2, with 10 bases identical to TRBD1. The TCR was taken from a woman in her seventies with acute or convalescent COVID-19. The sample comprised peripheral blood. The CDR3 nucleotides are TGTGCCAGCAGCTTAATGCGTCCCCCGGGACAGGGGAGTTTAGGTGGCTACACCTTC. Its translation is CASSLMRPPGQGSLGGYTF. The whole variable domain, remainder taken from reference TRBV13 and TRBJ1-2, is AAGVIQSPRHLIKEKRETATLKCYPIPRHDTVYWYQQGPGQDPQFLISFYEKMQSDKGSIPDRFSAQQFSDYHSELNMSSLELGDSALYFCASSLMRPPGQGSLGGYTFGSGTRLTVV.